This TCR beta chain derives from a study of T cells in localized non-small cell lung cancer. Study findings and constraints: Heterogeneity within the tumor remains possible, as just one region underwent sequencing. Uninvolved adjacent lung showed higher T cell clonality than tumor. Among blood samples, higher T cell density accompanied longer overall survival. In adjacent lung, a median roughly 53 of the top 100 tumor clones were found.

The CDR3 length is 15 residues. Looked up from germline, CDR1 is SGDLS and CDR2 is YYNGEE. The ends were cut back, 1 base at V and 4 bases at J, with 11 bases in the middle. Repertoires were generated with immunoSEQ multiplex PCR, while TCRdb's copy carries only in-frame clones and drops some. The data hold about 30,000 clones, with 87% observed a single time. On this clone: The antigen remains undetermined.

Sequenced here: peripheral blood, sampled before any cancer treatment. This chain connects TRBV9 to TRBJ2-2; TRBD1 or TRBD2 may be the D gene (5 bases each). The receptor was derived from a male donor at least 60 years old with stage I lung adenocarcinoma. CDR3 sequence reads: CASSVLVGGTGELFF. The CDR3, as DNA: TGTGCCAGCAGCGTACTAGTTGGGGGCACCGGGGAGCTGTTTTTT. Complete variable domain (other parts from reference TRBV9 and TRBJ2-2): DSGVTQTPKHLITATGQRVTLRCSPRSGDLSVYWYQQSLDQGLQFLIQYYNGEERAKGNILERFSAQQFPDLHSELNLSSLELGDSALYFCASSVLVGGTGELFFGEGSRLTVL.